This T cell receptor beta chain appears in the sequencing data of a study of cytomegalovirus exposure and HLA in healthy donors. The PCR made use of 60 Vbeta and 13 Jbeta primers. This table comes from immunoSEQ multiplex PCR, and its TCRdb copy is limited to in-frame clones, with some not included. Of 40,000 to 50,000 clones detected, 72% appear once; the ten largest clones hold approximately 6.8%. This CDR3 is 16 amino acids long. Germline V gives CDR1 SQVTM, CDR2 ANQGSEA. V lost 0 bases to trimming and J lost 1 base, with 16 bases between them. This clone was picked up one time. This TCR was sampled from a man younger than 40 in good health and CMV-seronegative. Material: PBMCs. The rearrangement links TRBV29-1 to TRBJ2-7; D may be TRBD2 (5 bases). The CDR3 region has the DNA TGCAGCGTTGAAGATCCTAGAGGGAAAGGTTCCTACGAGCAGTACTTC. Encoded protein: CSVEDPRGKGSYEQYF.